This T cell receptor (beta chain) was documented in a study of blood T cell repertoires in COVID-19. The overall study: Both acute and convalescent COVID-19 samples were obtained from the United States, Italy and Spain. Sample material is recorded as cDNA or gDNA derived from T cells, B-cell-depleted T cells, or PBMCs.

Germline V gene sequence: CDR1 SGHNT, CDR2 YENEEA. Trimming cost V 5 bases and J 3 bases; bases outside gene matches: 0. CDR3 length equals 12 residues. As handled by the study authors: Scientists estimated how many nucleated cells there were by amplifying reference gene primers. Profiling relied on immunoSEQ multiplex PCR, and the TCRdb table lists in-frame clones only, not all of them. V and J calls plus clone size are reproduced from that table; the DNA served to infer D and trimming. The data contain 25,000 to 35,000 clones, 92% of them singletons. The rearrangement links TRBV11-3 to TRBJ2-5, with TRBD2 matching over 7 bases. Sequencing input: peripheral blood. The origin of this receptor is a man aged 50-60 years with active COVID-19. CDR3 amino acids: CASSRGEETQYF. The CDR3 DNA reads as TGTGCCAGCAGCCGGGGGGAAGAGACCCAGTACTTC.